This T cell receptor beta chain was documented in a study of OX40 agonist ivuxolimab in advanced cancers. Some background on the complete study: Ivuxolimab was an agonistic, fully human IgG2 monoclonal antibody directed against OX40 (CD134), a costimulatory receptor. The paper covers the monotherapy dose-escalation part of the phase I ivuxolimab trial, which included N ≈ 57 patients. A male proportion of roughly 85% and a mean age of roughly 55 years, ranging from roughly 23 to 90, were recorded for the dose-escalation cohort. Of the 50 or so patients in dose escalation, 19 had hepatocellular carcinoma, about 15 had melanoma, 9 had renal cell carcinoma and 9 had head and neck cancer. Intravenous ivuxolimab was administered to patients every 2 weeks at six dose levels: 0.01, 0.1, 0.3, 1.5, 3 and 10 mg/kg. Peripheral TCRbeta sequencing aimed to test whether ivuxolimab altered TCR sequence diversity and caused clonal T-cell expansion. Prior anti-PD-1, anti-PD-L1 or anti-CTLA-4 therapy was permitted, and checkpoint inhibitors had been received by 30% to 40% of dose-escalation patients. Partial responses occurred in three dose-escalation patients: two with cutaneous melanoma and one with hepatocellular carcinoma. The investigation overall reported the following: Low levels of normalized T-cell clonal expansion were also seen in some nonresponding patients. In partial responders in the 0.1-3.0 mg/kg groups, normalized peripheral clonal expansion was found to be among the lowest, especially among CD8+ T cells. After ivuxolimab, expanded clones were on average more numerous among CD8+ T cells than among CD4+ T cells. Which antigens the clonally expanded peripheral T cells were specific for was not determined. Clonal expansion of both CD4+ and CD8+ blood T cells was observed from baseline to week 6 at doses 0.1 to 3.0 mg/kg.

Remarks on this clone: No cognate antigen has been identified for it. No base quality information exists; no much larger clone differs at one position.

Clipping removes 4 bases from V and 3 bases from J, with 12 as the unmatched junction base count. CDR1 and CDR2, looked up from the germline V gene, are SQVTM and ANQGSEA. Measured from the cysteine to the phenylalanine, the CDR3 is 16 residues long. The entry retains the CDR3 DNA only, 48 bases that are in frame from base 1. Patients with a history of autoimmune disease or receiving systemic immunosuppression were excluded from the trial. In every dose cohort, peripheral blood was drawn for TCR sequencing at baseline, cycle 4 day 1, and cycle 7 day 1. Samples were obtained from an open-label, multicenter, first-in-human phase I dose-escalation trial of ivuxolimab. Adults with locally advanced or metastatic head and neck squamous cell, hepatocellular, melanoma or renal cell carcinoma were enrolled in the trial. CD4+ and CD8+ T cells were sorted separately from peripheral blood before TCR sequencing.

For sequencing of the TCRbeta CDR3 region, genomic DNA was extracted from the sorted cells. The immunoSEQ Assay was used to sequence the TCRbeta CDR3 regions. Imported from immuneACCESS, the table was reduced by TCRdb to in-frame sequences with V and J called. These copies leave out some clones; in studies compared against another copy, an unresolved V gene accounts for under half, and the cause of the remainder is not known. The sample table holds about 61,000 clones, of which about nine tenths were seen once. Around 19% of the sample lies in the top ten. Sequencing used CD4+ or CD8+ T cells sorted from blood, obtained in a trial of the OX40 agonist ivuxolimab. This sequence uses TRBV29-1 and TRBJ2-1, and TRBD1 aligns with 7 junction nucleotides. The TCR comes from an adult with an advanced solid tumor such as melanoma, head and neck, liver or kidney cancer. The CDR3 reads CSVVMPAGGIYNEQFF. The DNA sequence is TGCAGCGTTGTAATGCCGGCAGGGGGTATCTACAATGAGCAGTTCTTC.